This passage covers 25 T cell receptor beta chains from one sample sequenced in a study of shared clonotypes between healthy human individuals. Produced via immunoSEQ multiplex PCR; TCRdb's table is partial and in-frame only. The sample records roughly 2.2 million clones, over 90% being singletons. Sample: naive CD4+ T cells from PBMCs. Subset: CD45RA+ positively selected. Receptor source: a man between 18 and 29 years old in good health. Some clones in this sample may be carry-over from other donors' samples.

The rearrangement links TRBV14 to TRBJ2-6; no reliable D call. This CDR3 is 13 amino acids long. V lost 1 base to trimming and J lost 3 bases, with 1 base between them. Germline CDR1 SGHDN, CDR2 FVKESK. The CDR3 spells CASSQGGANVLTF. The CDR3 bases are TGTGCCAGCAGCCAAGGTGGGGCCAACGTCCTGACTTTC.

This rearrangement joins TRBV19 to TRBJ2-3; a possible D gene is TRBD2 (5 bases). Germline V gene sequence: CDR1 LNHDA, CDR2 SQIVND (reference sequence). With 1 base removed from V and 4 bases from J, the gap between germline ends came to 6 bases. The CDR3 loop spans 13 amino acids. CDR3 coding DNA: TGTGCCAGTAGTATAGGAGCGGCAGATACGCAGTATTTT. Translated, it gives CASSIGAADTQYF.

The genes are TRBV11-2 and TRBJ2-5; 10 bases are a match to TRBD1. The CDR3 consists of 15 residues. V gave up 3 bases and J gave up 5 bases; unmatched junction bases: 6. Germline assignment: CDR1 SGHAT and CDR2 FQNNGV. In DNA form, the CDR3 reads TGTGCCAGCAGCTTTACGACAGGGGGCGCGGAGACCCAGTACTTC. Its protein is CASSFTTGGAETQYF.

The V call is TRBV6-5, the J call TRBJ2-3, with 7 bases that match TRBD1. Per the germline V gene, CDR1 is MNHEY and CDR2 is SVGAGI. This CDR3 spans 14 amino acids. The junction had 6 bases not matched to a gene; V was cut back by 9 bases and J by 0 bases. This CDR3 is CASGQATSTDTQYF. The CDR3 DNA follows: TGTGCCAGTGGACAGGCGACTAGCACAGATACGCAGTATTTT.

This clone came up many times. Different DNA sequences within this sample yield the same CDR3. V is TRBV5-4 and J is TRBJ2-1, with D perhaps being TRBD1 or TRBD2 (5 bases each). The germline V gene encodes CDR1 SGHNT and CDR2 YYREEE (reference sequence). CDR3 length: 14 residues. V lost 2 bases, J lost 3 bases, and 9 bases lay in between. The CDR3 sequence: CASSLGDRYNEQFF. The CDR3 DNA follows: TGTGCCAGCAGCTTAGGGGACCGCTACAATGAGCAGTTCTTC.

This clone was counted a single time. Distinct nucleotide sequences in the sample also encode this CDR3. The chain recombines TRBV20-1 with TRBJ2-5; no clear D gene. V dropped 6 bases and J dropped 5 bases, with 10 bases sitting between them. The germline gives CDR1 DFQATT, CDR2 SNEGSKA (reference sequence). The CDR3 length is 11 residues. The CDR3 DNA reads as TGCAGTGCCCCGACGGGCGAGACCCAGTACTTC. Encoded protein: CSAPTGETQYF.

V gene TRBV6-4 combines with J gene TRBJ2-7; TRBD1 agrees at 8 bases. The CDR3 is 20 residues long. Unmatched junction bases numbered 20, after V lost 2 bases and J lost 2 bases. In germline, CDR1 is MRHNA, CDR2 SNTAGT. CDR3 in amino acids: CASSDNTRGRGGEPAYEQYF. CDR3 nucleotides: TGTGCCAGCAGTGACAATACCAGGGGGCGCGGAGGAGAACCTGCCTACGAGCAGTACTTC.

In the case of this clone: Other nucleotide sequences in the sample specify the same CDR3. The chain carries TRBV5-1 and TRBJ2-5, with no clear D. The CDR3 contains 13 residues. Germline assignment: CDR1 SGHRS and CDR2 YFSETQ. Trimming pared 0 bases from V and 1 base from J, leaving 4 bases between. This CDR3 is CASSLAIQETQYF. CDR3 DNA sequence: TGCGCCAGCAGCTTGGCTATCCAAGAGACCCAGTACTTC.

CDR3 region: CASSQDSGRTQQYF. Written as DNA, the CDR3 is TGCGCCAGCAGCCAAGATTCGGGGAGAACCCAGCAGTACTTC. This chain uses TRBV4-1 with TRBJ2-7; D might be TRBD2 (5 bases). Germline values: CDR1 MGHRA, CDR2 YSYEKL. Trimming removed 0 bases from V and 8 bases from J, with 14 bases in between. CDR3 length: 14 amino acids.

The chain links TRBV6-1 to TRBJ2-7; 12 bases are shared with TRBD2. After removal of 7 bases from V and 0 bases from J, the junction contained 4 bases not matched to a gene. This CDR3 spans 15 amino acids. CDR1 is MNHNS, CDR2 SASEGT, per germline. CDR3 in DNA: TGTGCCAGCACCCGGACTAGCGGGATCTCCTACGAGCAGTACTTC. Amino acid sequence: CASTRTSGISYEQYF.

The CDR3 bases are TGTGCCAGCAGTACCTACAGGAACGAGCAGTACTTC. Its translation: CASSTYRNEQYF. This sequence joins TRBV27 and TRBJ2-7; a possible D gene is TRBD1 (5 bases). The CDR3 covers 12 residues. The germline V gene encodes CDR1 MNHEY and CDR2 SMNVEV (reference sequence). V gave up 5 bases and J gave up 5 bases, with 10 bases separating them.

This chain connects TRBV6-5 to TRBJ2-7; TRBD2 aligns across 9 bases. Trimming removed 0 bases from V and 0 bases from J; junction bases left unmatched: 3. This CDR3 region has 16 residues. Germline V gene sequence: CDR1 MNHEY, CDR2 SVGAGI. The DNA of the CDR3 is TGTGCCAGCAGTTACTCTCTAGCGGGAAACTCCTACGAGCAGTACTTC. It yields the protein CASSYSLAGNSYEQYF.

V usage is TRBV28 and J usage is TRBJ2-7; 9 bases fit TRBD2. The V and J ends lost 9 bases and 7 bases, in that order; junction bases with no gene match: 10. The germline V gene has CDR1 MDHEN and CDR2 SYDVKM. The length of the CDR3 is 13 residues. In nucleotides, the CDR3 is TGTGCCAGTGCGGGACTAGCCCCGGGGGAGCAGTACTTC. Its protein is CASAGLAPGEQYF.

CDR3 amino acids: CASSPRQGLSYEQYF. The CDR3 bases are TGTGCCAGCAGTCCACGACAGGGTTTGTCCTACGAGCAGTACTTC. The chain is built from TRBV27 and TRBJ2-7, with 7 bases fitting TRBD1. J gave up 1 base and V 5 bases, and 8 bases lay outside the gene matches. CDR1 is MNHEY and CDR2 is SMNVEV in the germline V gene (reference sequence). CDR3 length equals 15 residues.

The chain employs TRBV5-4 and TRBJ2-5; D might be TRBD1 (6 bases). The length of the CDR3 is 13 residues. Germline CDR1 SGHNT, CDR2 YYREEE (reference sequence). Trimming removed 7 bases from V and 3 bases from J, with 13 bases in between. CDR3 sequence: CASGQGREETQYF. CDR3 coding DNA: TGTGCCAGCGGTCAGGGGAGAGAAGAGACCCAGTACTTC.

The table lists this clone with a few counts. This CDR3 reads CASSYGAGGDYGYTF. CDR3 sequence (DNA): TGTGCCAGCAGTTACGGAGCTGGAGGGGACTATGGCTACACCTTC. The V and J genes are TRBV6-5 and TRBJ1-2; possibly TRBD1 for D (5 bases). The CDR3 has 15 amino acids. V shed 2 bases and J shed 3 bases, with 13 bases lying between them. Germline CDR1 reads MNHEY; CDR2 reads SVGAGI.

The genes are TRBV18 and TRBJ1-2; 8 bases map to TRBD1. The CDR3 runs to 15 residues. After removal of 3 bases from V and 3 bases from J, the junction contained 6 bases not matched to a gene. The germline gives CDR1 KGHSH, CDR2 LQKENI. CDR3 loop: CASSPQMTGDYGYTF. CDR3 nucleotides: TGTGCCAGCTCACCGCAAATGACAGGGGACTATGGCTACACCTTC.

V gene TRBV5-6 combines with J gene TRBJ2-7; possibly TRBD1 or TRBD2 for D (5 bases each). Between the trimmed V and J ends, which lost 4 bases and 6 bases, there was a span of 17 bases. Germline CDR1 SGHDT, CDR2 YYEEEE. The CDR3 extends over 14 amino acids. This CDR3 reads CASSLQLPGSEQYF. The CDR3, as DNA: TGTGCCAGCAGCCTTCAACTACCAGGGAGCGAGCAGTACTTC.

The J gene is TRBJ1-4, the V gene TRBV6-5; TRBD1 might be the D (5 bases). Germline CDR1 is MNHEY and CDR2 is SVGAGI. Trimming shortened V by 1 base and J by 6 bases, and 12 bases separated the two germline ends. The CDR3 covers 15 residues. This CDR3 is CASSYWGGDDEKLFF. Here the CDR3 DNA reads TGTGCCAGCAGTTACTGGGGAGGGGACGATGAAAAACTGTTTTTT.

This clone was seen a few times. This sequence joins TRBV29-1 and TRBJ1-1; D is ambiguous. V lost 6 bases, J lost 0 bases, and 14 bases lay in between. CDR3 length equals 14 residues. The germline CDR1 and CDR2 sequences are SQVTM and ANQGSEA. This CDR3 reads CSVPAKNLNTEAFF. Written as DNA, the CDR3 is TGCAGCGTCCCCGCGAAAAACTTGAACACTGAAGCTTTCTTT. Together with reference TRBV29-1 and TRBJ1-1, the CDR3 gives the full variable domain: SAVISQKPSRDICQRGTSLTIQCQVDSQVTMMFWYRQQPGQSLTLIATANQGSEATYESGFVIDKFPISRPNLTFSTLTVSNMSPEDSSIYLCSVPAKNLNTEAFFGQGTRLTVV.

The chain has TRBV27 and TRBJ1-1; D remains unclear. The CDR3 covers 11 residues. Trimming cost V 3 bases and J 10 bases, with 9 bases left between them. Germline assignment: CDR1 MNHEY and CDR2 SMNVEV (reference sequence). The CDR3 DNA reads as TGTGCCAGCAGTTTCTTTGGTCGAGCTTTCTTT. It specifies CASSFFGRAFF.

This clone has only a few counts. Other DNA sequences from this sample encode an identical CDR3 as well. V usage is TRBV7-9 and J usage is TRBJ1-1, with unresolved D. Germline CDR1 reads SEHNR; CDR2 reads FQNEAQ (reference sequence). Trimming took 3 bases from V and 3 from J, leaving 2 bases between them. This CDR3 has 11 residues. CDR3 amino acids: CASSLDTEAFF. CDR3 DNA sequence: TGTGCCAGCAGCTTGGACACTGAAGCTTTCTTT.

CDR3 DNA sequence: TGTGCCAGCAGCGCGTACTTGGGACCGAACACTGAAGCTTTCTTT. Protein sequence: CASSAYLGPNTEAFF. The J gene is TRBJ1-1, the V gene TRBV28; the D gene is possibly TRBD1 (5 bases). Trimming stripped 6 bases from V and 1 base from J, with 15 bases between. The CDR3 spans 15 residues. Germline V gene sequence: CDR1 MDHEN, CDR2 SYDVKM.

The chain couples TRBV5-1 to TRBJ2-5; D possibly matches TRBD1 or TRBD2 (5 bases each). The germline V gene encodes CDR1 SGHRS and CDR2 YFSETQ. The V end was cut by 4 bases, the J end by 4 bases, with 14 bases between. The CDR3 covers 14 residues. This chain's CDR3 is CASSGRGVPETQYF. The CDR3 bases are TGCGCCAGCAGCGGCCGAGGGGTCCCAGAGACCCAGTACTTC.

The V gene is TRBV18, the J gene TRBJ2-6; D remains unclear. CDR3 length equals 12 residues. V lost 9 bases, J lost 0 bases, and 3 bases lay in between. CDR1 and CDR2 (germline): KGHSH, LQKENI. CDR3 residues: CASYSGANVLTF. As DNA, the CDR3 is TGTGCCAGTTACTCTGGGGCCAACGTCCTGACTTTC.